A selection of T cell receptor beta chains follows, all from one sample in a study of cytomegalovirus exposure and HLA in healthy donors. TCRdb's copy holds only in-frame clones and misses some; the assay was immunoSEQ multiplex PCR. The data show 150,000 to 200,000 clones, around 86% seen once. Sequenced material: PBMCs. These receptors originate from a man aged 18 to 30 in good health and CMV-seropositive. Each CDR3 is given with its conserved first and last residue. A D gene is named only where the DNA matches it firmly. Some rows have no size entry. The others give once, few or many, or a class for an expanded clone.

d_call	clone_size	v_call	j_call	cdr3_nt	cdr3_aa
TRBD1	NA	TRBV15	TRBJ1-5	TGTGCCACCAGCAGAGATCCCGGACAGGGTCAGCCCCAGCATTTT	CATSRDPGQGQPQHF
NA	NA	TRBV5-6	TRBJ1-2	TGTGCCAGCAGCTCCGGTTCCCTACTCTATGGCTACACCTTC	CASSSGSLLYGYTF
NA	NA	TRBV15	TRBJ1-4	TGTGCCACCTCACGCGCGGGACGGATTGATGAAAAACTGTTTTTT	CATSRAGRIDEKLFF
NA	NA	TRBV10-3	TRBJ1-2	TGTGCCATCAGTGTTTTTCGGGGTAGAACTAACTATGGCTACACCTTC	CAISVFRGRTNYGYTF
TRBD2	NA	TRBV7-9	TRBJ2-1	TGTGCCAGCAGCTTAGATAATCGAGTAGCGGGAGGGTGGCAGTTCTTC	CASSLDNRVAGGWQFF
TRBD1	NA	TRBV11-2	TRBJ2-7	TGTGCCAGCAGCTTAGAGTACAGGGGGCGCGAGCAGTACTTC	CASSLEYRGREQYF
NA	NA	TRBV28	TRBJ1-5	TGTGCCAGCAGTTTGACAGGTCAGGGCAATCAGCCCCAGCATTTT	CASSLTGQGNQPQHF
NA	NA	TRBV29-1	TRBJ2-7	TGCAGCGCCTCCCGGGACACCCCCTACGAGCAGTACTTC	CSASRDTPYEQYF
NA	NA	TRBV19	TRBJ1-5	TGTGCCAGTGGGCGACAGTTGAGTCAGCCCCAGCATTTT	CASGRQLSQPQHF
NA	NA	TRBV6-6	TRBJ2-7	TGTGCCAGCAGCCAGAGTACGAGGAGGTACGAGCAGTACTTC	CASSQSTRRYEQYF
TRBD2	NA	TRBV9	TRBJ2-7	TGTGCCAGCAGCACTGCCGGGACTAGCGGTCTAGGAGGAGCGCAGTACTTC	CASSTAGTSGLGGAQYF
TRBD2	NA	TRBV6-1	TRBJ2-7	TGTGCCAGTATATATCGGGTAGCGGGAGAGTACGAGCAGTACTTC	CASIYRVAGEYEQYF
NA	NA	TRBV19	TRBJ2-7	TGTGCCAGTAGTGACCCCCGCGACACTGACTACGAGCAGTACTTC	CASSDPRDTDYEQYF
NA	NA	TRBV29-1	TRBJ1-2	TGCAGCGTTGCCCAGGGCCCCAACTATGGCTACACCTTC	CSVAQGPNYGYTF
NA	NA	TRBV29-1	TRBJ2-3	TGCAGCGTTGAACTTGTCAGGAATTTT	CSVELVRNF
TRBD1	NA	TRBV6-1	TRBJ1-6	TGTGCCAGCAGTGAAGGGGACAGGGTAAATTCACCCCTCCACTTT	CASSEGDRVNSPLHF
TRBD1	few	TRBV7-3	TRBJ2-2	TGTGCCAGCAGCTTAATTGGGCAGGGGGCTTCCGGGGAGCTGTTTTTT	CASSLIGQGASGELFF
TRBD1	once	TRBV6-5	TRBJ1-4	TGTGCCAGCAGTTACGGGGACAGGGGGCATGAAAAACTGTTTTTT	CASSYGDRGHEKLFF
NA	NA	TRBV11-2	TRBJ2-2	TGTGCCAGCAGCTACGGGACTCAGCTCGGGGAGCTGTTTTTT	CASSYGTQLGELFF
NA	NA	TRBV6-5	TRBJ1-1	TGTGCCAGCAGGACACAGGGATTGGTCACTGAAGCTTTCTTT	CASRTQGLVTEAFF
NA	NA	TRBV27	TRBJ2-5	TGTGCCAGCGGATCCTGGGGGCGGGAAGAGACCCAGTACTTC	CASGSWGREETQYF
NA	NA	TRBV7-2	TRBJ2-3	TGTGCCAGCAGCTTAGTGTTGGAGTCGGTAAATACGCAGTATTTT	CASSLVLESVNTQYF
NA	NA	TRBV7-2	TRBJ1-3	TGTGCCAGCAGCTTACCAGGAAACACCATATATTTT	CASSLPGNTIYF
TRBD1	NA	TRBV28	TRBJ2-7	TGTGCCAGCAGTTTACAGGGGGCGGGTGAGCAGTACTTC	CASSLQGAGEQYF
TRBD1	NA	TRBV27	TRBJ2-2	TGTGCCAGCAGTTTGAACAGGGGCCCTCGGGCCGGGGAGCTGTTTTTT	CASSLNRGPRAGELFF
TRBD1	NA	TRBV28	TRBJ1-2	TGTGCCAGCAGTTTGCCAGGGGGCAACTATGGCTACACCTTC	CASSLPGGNYGYTF
NA	NA	TRBV15	TRBJ2-7	TGTGCCACCAGCAGAGATCTGGGGGGCGAGCAGTACTTC	CATSRDLGGEQYF
TRBD1	NA	TRBV19	TRBJ2-7	TGTGCCAGTAGCGCGGGACAGGGGGTCTACGAGCAGTACTTC	CASSAGQGVYEQYF
NA	many	TRBV6-6	TRBJ2-7	TGTGCCAGCAGCCCTGGACTGGGATACGAGCAGTACTTC	CASSPGLGYEQYF
NA	NA	TRBV4-3	TRBJ1-1	TGCGCCAGCAGCCAACTCAACAGGGCGGGTACTGAAGCTTTCTTT	CASSQLNRAGTEAFF
TRBD1	NA	TRBV5-1	TRBJ2-7	TGCGCCAGCAGCTCCGCACATACAGGGGTAAACTACGAGCAGTACTTC	CASSSAHTGVNYEQYF
NA	NA	TRBV18	TRBJ2-1	TGTGCCAGCTCACCACCTGAACTAGCAGGCAATGAGCAGTTCTTC	CASSPPELAGNEQFF
NA	NA	TRBV7-6	TRBJ1-1	TGTGCCAGCAGCTTAGAGAGGGACACTGAAGCTTTCTTT	CASSLERDTEAFF
TRBD1	NA	TRBV11-2	TRBJ1-2	TGTGCCAGCAGCTGGACAGGGGTCTATGGCTACACCTTC	CASSWTGVYGYTF
TRBD1	NA	TRBV7-9	TRBJ1-1	TGTGCCAGCAGCCCCTGGACAGGGAACACTGAAGCTTTCTTT	CASSPWTGNTEAFF
TRBD2	few	TRBV6-1	TRBJ2-7	TGTGCCAGCCGACTAGCGGGAGGTAACGAGCAGTACTTC	CASRLAGGNEQYF
NA	once	TRBV7-9	TRBJ2-7	TGTGCCAGCAGCCGCCAGGGTGAGCAGTACTTC	CASSRQGEQYF
TRBD1	NA	TRBV6-5	TRBJ2-1	TGTGCCAGCAGGCTTGGGACAGAAACCTACAATGAGCAGTTCTTC	CASRLGTETYNEQFF
NA	few	TRBV5-6	TRBJ2-5	TGTGCCAGCAGCTTCAGGGAGACCCAGTACTTC	CASSFRETQYF
TRBD2	NA	TRBV7-2	TRBJ2-7	TGTGCCAGCAGCCGCCGAAGTAGCGGGTCTTCCTACGAGCAGTACTTC	CASSRRSSGSSYEQYF
NA	NA	TRBV6-6	TRBJ1-1	TGTGCCAGCAGTTACCAAGCGGAGAACACTGAAGCTTTCTTT	CASSYQAENTEAFF
NA	NA	TRBV20-1	TRBJ2-1	TGCAGTGCTCCGTACAATGAGCAGTTCTTC	CSAPYNEQFF
TRBD2	NA	TRBV12-5	TRBJ2-1	TGTGCTAGTGGTTTGGGAGCGGGGGGCCCAAGTGAGCAGTTCTTC	CASGLGAGGPSEQFF
NA	NA	TRBV5-4	TRBJ2-1	TGTGCCAGCAGCCACAAAGCGGCCGTTCGGAATGAGCAGTTCTTC	CASSHKAAVRNEQFF
NA	NA	TRBV7-2	TRBJ1-5	TGTGCCAGCAGCTTAGGGCGGGACCAGCCCCAGCATTTT	CASSLGRDQPQHF
NA	NA	TRBV19	TRBJ1-5	TGTGCCAGTAGAGGGGTGGGGGGTAGCAATCAGCCCCAGCATTTT	CASRGVGGSNQPQHF
TRBD1	NA	TRBV28	TRBJ2-1	TGTGCCAGCAGTCTCTTGGACAGGGGGCACTACAATGAGCAGTTCTTC	CASSLLDRGHYNEQFF
NA	NA	TRBV7-9	TRBJ2-2	TGTGCCAGCAGTCACTCCGCCGGGGAGCTGTTTTTT	CASSHSAGELFF